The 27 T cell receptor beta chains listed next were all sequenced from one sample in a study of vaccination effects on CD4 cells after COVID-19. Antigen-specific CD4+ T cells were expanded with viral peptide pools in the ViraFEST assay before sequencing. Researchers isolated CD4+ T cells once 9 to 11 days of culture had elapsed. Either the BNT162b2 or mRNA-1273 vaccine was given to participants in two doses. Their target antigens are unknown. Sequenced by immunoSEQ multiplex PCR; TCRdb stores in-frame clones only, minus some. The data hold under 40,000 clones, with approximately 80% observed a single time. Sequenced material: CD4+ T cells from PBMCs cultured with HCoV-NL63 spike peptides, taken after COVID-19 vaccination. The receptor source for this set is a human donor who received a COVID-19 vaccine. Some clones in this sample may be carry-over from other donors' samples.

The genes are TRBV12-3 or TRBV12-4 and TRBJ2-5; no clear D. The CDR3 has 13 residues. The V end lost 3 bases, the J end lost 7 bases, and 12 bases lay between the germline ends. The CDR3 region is CASSFWTVGTQYF. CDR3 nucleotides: TGTGCCAGCAGTTTTTGGACGGTTGGGACCCAGTACTTC.

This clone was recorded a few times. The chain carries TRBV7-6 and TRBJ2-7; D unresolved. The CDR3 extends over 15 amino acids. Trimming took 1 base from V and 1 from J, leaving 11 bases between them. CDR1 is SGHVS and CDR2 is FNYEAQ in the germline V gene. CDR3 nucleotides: TGTGCCAGCAGCTTAGGTGTGGCCAGATCCTACGAGCAGTACGTC. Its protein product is CASSLGVARSYEQYV.

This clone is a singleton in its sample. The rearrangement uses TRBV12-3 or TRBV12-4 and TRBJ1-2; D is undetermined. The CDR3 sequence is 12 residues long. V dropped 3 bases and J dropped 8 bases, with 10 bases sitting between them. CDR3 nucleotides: TGTGCCAGCAGTTTCCTCGGAGGCGGCTACACCTTC. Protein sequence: CASSFLGGGYTF.

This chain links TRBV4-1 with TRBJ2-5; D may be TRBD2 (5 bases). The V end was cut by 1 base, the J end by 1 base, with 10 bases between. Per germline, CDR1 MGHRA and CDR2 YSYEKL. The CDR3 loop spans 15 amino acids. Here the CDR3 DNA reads TGCGCCAGCAGCCAAGTTCTCCGGGGCCAAGAGACCCAGTACTTC. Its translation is CASSQVLRGQETQYF.

The CDR3 DNA follows: TGTGCCAGCCGACCGGGACAGGGATCCGGGGAGCTGTTTTTT. This sequence encodes CASRPGQGSGELFF. This chain connects TRBV2 to TRBJ2-2, with 9 bases fitting TRBD1. V lost 8 bases and J lost 6; bases outside the gene matches: 7. Germline CDR1 SNHLY, CDR2 FYNNEI. This CDR3 spans 14 amino acids.

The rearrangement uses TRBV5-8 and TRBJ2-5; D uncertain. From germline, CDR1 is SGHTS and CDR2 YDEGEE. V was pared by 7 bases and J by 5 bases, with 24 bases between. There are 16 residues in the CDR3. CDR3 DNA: TGTGCCAGCCCTTTAGCTTTTGGGAACAAAGGGGAGACCCAGTACTTC. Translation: CASPLAFGNKGETQYF.

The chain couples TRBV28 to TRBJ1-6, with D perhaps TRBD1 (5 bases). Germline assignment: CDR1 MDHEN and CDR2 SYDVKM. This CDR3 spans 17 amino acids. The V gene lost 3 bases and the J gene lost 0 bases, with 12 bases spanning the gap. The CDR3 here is CASSFQGRSSYNSPLHF. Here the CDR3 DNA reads TGTGCCAGCAGTTTTCAGGGCAGAAGCTCCTATAATTCACCCCTCCACTTT.

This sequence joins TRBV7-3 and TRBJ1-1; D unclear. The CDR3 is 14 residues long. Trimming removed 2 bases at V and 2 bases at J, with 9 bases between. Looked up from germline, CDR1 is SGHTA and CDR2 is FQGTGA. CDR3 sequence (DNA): TGTGCCAGCAGCTTAGGGCCAGAAAACACTGAAGCTTTCTTT. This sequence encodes CASSLGPENTEAFF.

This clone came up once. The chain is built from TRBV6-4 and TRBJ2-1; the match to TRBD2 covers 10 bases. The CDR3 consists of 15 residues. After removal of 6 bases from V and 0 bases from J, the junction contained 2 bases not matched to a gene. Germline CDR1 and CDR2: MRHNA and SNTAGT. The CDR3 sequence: CASSLAGDSYNEQFF. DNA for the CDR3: TGTGCCAGCAGCCTAGCGGGGGACTCCTACAATGAGCAGTTCTTC.

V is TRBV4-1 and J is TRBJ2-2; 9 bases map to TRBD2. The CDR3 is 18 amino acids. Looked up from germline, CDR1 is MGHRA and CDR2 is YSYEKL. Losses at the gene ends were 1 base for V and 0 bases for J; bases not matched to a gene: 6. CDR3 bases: TGCGCCAGCAGCCAAGTCCGCGGGGGGGCTACGAACACCGGGGAGCTGTTTTTT. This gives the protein CASSQVRGGATNTGELFF.

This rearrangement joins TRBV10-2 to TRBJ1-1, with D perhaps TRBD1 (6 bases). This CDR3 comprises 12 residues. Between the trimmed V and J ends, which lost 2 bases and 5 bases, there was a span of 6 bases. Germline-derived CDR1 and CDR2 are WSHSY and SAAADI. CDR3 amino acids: CASSERGTEAFF. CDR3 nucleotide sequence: TGCGCCAGCAGTGAGAGGGGGACTGAAGCTTTCTTT.

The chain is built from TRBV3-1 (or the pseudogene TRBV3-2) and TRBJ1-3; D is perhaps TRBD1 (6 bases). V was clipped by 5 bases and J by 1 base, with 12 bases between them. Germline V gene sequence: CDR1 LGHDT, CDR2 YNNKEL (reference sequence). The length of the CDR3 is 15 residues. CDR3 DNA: TGTGCCAGCAGCGACGGACAGATATCTGGAAACACCATATATTTT. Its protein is CASSDGQISGNTIYF.

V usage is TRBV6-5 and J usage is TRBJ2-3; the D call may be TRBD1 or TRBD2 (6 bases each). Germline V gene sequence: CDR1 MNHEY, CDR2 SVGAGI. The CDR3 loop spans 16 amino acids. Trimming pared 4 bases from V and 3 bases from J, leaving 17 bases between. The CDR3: CASSSSTGRITDTQYF. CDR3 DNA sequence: TGTGCCAGCAGTTCCTCCACAGGGAGGATAACAGATACGCAGTATTTT.

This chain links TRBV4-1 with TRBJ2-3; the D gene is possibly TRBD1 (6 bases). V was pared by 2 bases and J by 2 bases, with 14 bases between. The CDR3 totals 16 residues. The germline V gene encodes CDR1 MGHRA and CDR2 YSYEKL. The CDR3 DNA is TGCGCCAGCAGCCAATACGGACAGTTAAACACAGATACGCAGTATTTT. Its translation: CASSQYGQLNTDTQYF.

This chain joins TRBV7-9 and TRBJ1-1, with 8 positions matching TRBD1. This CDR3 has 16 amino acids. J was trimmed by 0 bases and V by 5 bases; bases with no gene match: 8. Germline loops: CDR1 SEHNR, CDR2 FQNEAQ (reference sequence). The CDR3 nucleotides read TGTGCCAGCAGCGTATATCAGGGGGCACTGAACACTGAAGCTTTCTTT. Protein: CASSVYQGALNTEAFF.

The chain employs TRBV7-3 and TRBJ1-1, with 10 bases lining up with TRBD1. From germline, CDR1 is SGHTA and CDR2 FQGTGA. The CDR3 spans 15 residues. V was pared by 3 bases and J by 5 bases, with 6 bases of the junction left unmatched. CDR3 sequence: CASSFQGQGGTEAFF. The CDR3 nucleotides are TGTGCCAGCAGCTTCCAAGGACAGGGGGGTACTGAAGCTTTCTTT.

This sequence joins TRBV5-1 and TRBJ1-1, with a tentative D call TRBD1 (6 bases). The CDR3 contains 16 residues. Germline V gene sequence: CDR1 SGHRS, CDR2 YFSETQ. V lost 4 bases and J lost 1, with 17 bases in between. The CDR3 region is CASSPTRTATNTEAFF. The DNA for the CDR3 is TGCGCCAGCAGCCCGACGAGGACAGCTACGAACACTGAAGCTTTCTTT.

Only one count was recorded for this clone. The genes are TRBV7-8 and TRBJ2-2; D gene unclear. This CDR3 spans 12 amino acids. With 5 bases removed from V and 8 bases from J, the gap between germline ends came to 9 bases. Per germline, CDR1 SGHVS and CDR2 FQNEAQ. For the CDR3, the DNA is TGTGCCAGCAGCCGCCCGATAGGGGAGCTGTTTTTT. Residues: CASSRPIGELFF.

CDR3 nucleotides: TGTGCCAGCAGCTTAACATTAACTAGCGGGGGGGCCGTAGAGCAGTTCTTC. Translation: CASSLTLTSGGAVEQFF. The chain couples TRBV7-9 to TRBJ2-1, with TRBD2 matching 13 bases. CDR1 and CDR2 from the germline V gene are SEHNR and FQNEAQ (reference sequence). The CDR3 totals 17 residues. V trimming: 2 bases; J trimming: 10 bases; junction bases outside the gene matches: 11.

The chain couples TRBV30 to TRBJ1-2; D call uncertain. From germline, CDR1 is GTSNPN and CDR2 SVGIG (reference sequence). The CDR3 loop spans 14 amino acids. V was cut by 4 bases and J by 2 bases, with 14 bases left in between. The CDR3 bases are TGTGCCTGGACAAGGTCCGCAGTGAACTATGGCTACACCTTC. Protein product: CAWTRSAVNYGYTF.

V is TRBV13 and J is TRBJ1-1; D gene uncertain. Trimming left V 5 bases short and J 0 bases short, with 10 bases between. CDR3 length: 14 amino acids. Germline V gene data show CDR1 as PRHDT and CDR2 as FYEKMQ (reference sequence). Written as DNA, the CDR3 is TGTGCCAGCAGCCCGGACCTAATGAACACTGAAGCTTTCTTT. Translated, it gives CASSPDLMNTEAFF.

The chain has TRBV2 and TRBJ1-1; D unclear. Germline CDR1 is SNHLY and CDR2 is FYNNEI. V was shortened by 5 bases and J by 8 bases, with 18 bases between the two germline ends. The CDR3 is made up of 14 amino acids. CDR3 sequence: CASSPHTGSKEAFF. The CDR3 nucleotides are TGTGCCAGCAGTCCACATACCGGGAGCAAAGAAGCTTTCTTT.

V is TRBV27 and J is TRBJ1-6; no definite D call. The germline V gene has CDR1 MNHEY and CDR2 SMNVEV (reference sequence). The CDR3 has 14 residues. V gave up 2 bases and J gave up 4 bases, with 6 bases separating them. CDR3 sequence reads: CASSLGYYNSPLHF. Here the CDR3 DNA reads TGTGCCAGCAGTTTAGGGTATTATAATTCACCCCTCCACTTT.

The CDR3 DNA reads TGTGCCACCAGTGACTCCGGACAGGGAGGGAGAGAGACCCAGTACTTC. Translation gives CATSDSGQGGRETQYF. The chain recombines TRBV24-1 with TRBJ2-5, with D possibly being TRBD1 (8 bases). The CDR3 is made up of 16 amino acids. V lost 4 bases to trimming and J lost 4 bases, with 18 bases between them. Germline CDR1 KGHDR, CDR2 SFDVKD.

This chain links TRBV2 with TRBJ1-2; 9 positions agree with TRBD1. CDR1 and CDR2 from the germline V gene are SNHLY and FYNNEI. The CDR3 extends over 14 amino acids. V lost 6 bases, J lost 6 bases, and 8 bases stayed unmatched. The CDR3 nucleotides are TGTGCCAGCAGGGATCTAGGACAGGGGAATGGCTACACCTTC. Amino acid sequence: CASRDLGQGNGYTF.

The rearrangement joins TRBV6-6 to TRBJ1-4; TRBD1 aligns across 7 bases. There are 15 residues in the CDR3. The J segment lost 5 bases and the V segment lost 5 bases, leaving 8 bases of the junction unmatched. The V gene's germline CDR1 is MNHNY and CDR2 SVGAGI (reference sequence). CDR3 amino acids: CASSPLPDRNEKLFF. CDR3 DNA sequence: TGTGCCAGCAGTCCCCTCCCGGACAGGAATGAAAAACTGTTTTTT.

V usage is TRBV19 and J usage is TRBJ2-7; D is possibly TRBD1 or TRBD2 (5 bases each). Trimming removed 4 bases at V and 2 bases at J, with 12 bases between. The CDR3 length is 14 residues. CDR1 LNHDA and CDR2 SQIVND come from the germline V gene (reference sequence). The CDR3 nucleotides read TGTGCCAGTAGTAGACGGGACCCTACCTACGAGCAGTACGTC. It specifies CASSRRDPTYEQYV.